This TCR beta chain came from a study of shared clonotypes between healthy human individuals. The wider study: Aged between 18 and 49, the donors were a couple of women and three men.

CD45RO-negative cells were positively selected for CCR7, leaving out terminally differentiated effector memory CD45RA+ cells. This CDR3 comprises 17 residues. Unmatched junction bases numbered 6, after V lost 3 bases and J lost 0 bases. Germline lookup yields CDR1 SGHRS and CDR2 YFSETQ. The assay was immunoSEQ multiplex PCR, and TCRdb's table has in-frame clones only and misses some. Here the sample spans about 550,000 clones, around 95% being singletons. The chain couples TRBV5-1 to TRBJ2-2; 9 nucleotides line up with TRBD2. The receptor was isolated from a woman aged 25-40 years in good health. Sequenced material: naive CD8+ T cells sorted from blood. The DNA of the CDR3 is TGCGCCAGCAGCTGGTCACTAGCGGGCTCGAACACCGGGGAGCTGTTTTTT. Its protein is CASSWSLAGSNTGELFF.